The following is a T cell receptor (beta chain) sequence with its context. This specimen belongs to a study of preoperative IRX-2 immunotherapy in early breast cancer. The treatment here: preoperative locoregional IRX-2 cytokine immunotherapy. This phase Ib study tested locoregional IRX-2 cytokine immunotherapy given before surgery. Only in-frame clones appear in the TCRdb table, and some are missing; sequencing was by immunoSEQ multiplex PCR. The sample consists of about 3,500 clones, about 85% of them appearing once. Germline CDR1 reads LGHNT; CDR2 reads FRNRAP. The length of the CDR3 is 15 residues. Trimming removed 1 base from V and 11 bases from J, with 20 bases in between.

This TCR was sampled from a human donor with breast cancer. Source: tumor tissue, taken before IRX-2 immunotherapy. The V gene is TRBV12-5, the J gene TRBJ1-1; a weak D match, TRBD1 (5 bases). CDR3 sequence (DNA): TGTGCTAGTGGTTTGGCCGGGACCTCCCCTGGGGAGGCTTTCTTT. It specifies CASGLAGTSPGEAFF. Using reference TRBV12-5 and TRBJ1-1 for the parts outside the CDR3, the full variable domain is DARVTQTPRHKVTEMGQEVTMRCQPILGHNTVFWYRQTMMQGLELLAYFRNRAPLDDSGMPKDRFSAEMPDATLATLKIQPSEPRDSAVYFCASGLAGTSPGEAFFGQGTRLTVV.